This T cell receptor (beta chain) came from a study of cytomegalovirus exposure and HLA in healthy donors. The length of the CDR3 is 13 residues. Germline lookup yields CDR1 SGHTA and CDR2 FQGTGA. After removal of 5 bases from V and 5 bases from J, the junction contained 6 bases not matched to a gene. With respect to this clone: Antigen specificity is unknown.

The PCR was carried out with 60 Vbeta primers and 13 Jbeta primers. Assay used: immunoSEQ multiplex PCR; TCRdb lists only in-frame clones, some missing. The repertoire consists of about 77,000 clones, with 70% to 80% occurring once and the leading ten covering around 3.5%. Study-wide results and caveats: TCR beta V segments were, for the most part, productive about 90% or about 30% of the time in an earlier analysis.

This receptor was identified in a man aged 35-49 years in good health and CMV-seronegative. Source material: PBMCs. The gene calls are TRBV7-3 and TRBJ2-7, with TRBD1 matching 7 bases. DNA of the CDR3: TGTGCCAGCAGCCCAACAGGGGTCCACGAGCAGTACTTC. Encoded protein: CASSPTGVHEQYF.